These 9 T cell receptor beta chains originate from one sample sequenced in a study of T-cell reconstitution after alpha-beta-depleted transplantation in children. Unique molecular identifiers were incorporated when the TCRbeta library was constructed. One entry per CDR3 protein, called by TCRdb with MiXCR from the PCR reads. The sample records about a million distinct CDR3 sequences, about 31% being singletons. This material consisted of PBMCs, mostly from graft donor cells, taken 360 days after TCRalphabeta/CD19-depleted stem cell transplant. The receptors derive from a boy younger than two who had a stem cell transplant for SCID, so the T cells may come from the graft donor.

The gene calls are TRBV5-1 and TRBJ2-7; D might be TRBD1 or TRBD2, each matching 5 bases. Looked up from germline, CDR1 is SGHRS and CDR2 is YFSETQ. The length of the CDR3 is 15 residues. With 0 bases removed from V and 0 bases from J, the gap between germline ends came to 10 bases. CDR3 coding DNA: TGCGCCAGCAGCTTGGAAGGGGACCACTCCTACGAGCAGTACTTC. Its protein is CASSLEGDHSYEQYF.

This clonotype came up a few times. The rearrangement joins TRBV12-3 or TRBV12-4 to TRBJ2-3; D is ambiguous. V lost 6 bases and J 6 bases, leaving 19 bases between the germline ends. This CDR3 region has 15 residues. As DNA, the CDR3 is TGTGCCAGCAGATCCCTATTTGAGGACGTCGATACGCAGTATTTT. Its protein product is CASRSLFEDVDTQYF.

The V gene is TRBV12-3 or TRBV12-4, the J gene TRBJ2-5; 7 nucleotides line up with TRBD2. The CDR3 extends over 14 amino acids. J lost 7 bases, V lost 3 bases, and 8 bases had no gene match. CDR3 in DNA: TGTGCCAGCAGTTTTCGGGGGGAAGTTGGGACCCAGTACTTC. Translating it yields CASSFRGEVGTQYF.

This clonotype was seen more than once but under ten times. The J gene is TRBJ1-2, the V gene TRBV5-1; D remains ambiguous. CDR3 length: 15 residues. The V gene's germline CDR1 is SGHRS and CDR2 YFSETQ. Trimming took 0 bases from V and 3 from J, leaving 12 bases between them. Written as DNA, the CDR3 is TGCGCCAGCAGCTTGGGTGGACCCTTAGACTATGGCTACACCTTC. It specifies CASSLGGPLDYGYTF.

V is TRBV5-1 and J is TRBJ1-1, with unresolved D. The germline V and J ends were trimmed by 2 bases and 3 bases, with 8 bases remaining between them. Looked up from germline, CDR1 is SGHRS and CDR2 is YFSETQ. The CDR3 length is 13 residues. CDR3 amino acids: CASSFDGYTEAFF. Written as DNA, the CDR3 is TGCGCCAGCAGCTTTGACGGTTACACTGAAGCTTTCTTT.

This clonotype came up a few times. The DNA of the CDR3 is TGTGCCAGCGGCGGGACTAGCGGACAAACCCAGTACTTC. It codes for CASGGTSGQTQYF. This chain connects TRBV12-3 or TRBV12-4 to TRBJ2-5; 11 bases agree with TRBD2. The CDR3 is 13 amino acids. Trimming cost V 8 bases and J 8 bases; bases outside gene matches: 7.

The CDR3 here is CASSQWRPGTNEQFF. In nucleotides, the CDR3 is TGTGCCAGCAGCCAATGGCGGCCAGGTACCAATGAGCAGTTCTTC. The chain couples TRBV3-1 to TRBJ2-1, with D uncertain. The germline V and J ends were trimmed by 2 bases and 6 bases, with 14 bases remaining between them. This CDR3 spans 15 amino acids. Germline V lookup: CDR1 LGHDT, CDR2 YNNKEL (reference sequence).

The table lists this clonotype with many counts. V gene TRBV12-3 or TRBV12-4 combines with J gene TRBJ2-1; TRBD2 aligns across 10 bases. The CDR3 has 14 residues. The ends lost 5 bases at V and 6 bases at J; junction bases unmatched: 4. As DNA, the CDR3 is TGTGCCAGCAGTCTTCGACTAGCGGGCAATGAGCAGTTCTTC. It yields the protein CASSLRLAGNEQFF.

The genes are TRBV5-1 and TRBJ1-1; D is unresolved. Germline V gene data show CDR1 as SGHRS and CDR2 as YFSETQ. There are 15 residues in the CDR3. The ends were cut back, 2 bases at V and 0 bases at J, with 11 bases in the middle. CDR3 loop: CASSFSGSMNTEAFF. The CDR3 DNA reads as TGCGCCAGCAGCTTTTCTGGCAGCATGAACACTGAAGCTTTCTTT.